This paragraph covers one T cell receptor (beta chain) sequence. Single viable CD3+CD4+CD8-CD45RO+ cells were sorted as the memory CD4+ T cells. Serostatus was set by detecting CMV pp150, pp28, p38, p52 IgG. Positive selection with CD4 microbeads enriched total CD4+ T cells. The source of the sample is a study of memory CD4+ T cells and cytomegalovirus serostatus. At the level of the study: Of the healthy Belgian adults, 9 were CMV seropositive and about two dozen seronegative.

The V end was cut by 0 bases, the J end by 5 bases, with 11 bases between. CDR1 is GTSNPN and CDR2 is SVGIG in the germline V gene (reference sequence). This CDR3 is 14 amino acids long. Profiling relied on immunoSEQ multiplex PCR, and the TCRdb table lists in-frame clones only, not all of them. The sample has 25,000 to 30,000 clones, more than 60% seen once; the top ten hold approximately 0.7%. The chain is built from TRBV30 and TRBJ1-5, with a weak D call TRBD1 (5 bases). Sequencing was carried out using memory CD4+ T cells from blood. The sequence came from an adult in good health and CMV-seronegative. CDR3 loop: CAWSVKDTYQPQHF. The CDR3 nucleotides read TGTGCCTGGAGTGTGAAGGACACATATCAGCCCCAGCATTTT.